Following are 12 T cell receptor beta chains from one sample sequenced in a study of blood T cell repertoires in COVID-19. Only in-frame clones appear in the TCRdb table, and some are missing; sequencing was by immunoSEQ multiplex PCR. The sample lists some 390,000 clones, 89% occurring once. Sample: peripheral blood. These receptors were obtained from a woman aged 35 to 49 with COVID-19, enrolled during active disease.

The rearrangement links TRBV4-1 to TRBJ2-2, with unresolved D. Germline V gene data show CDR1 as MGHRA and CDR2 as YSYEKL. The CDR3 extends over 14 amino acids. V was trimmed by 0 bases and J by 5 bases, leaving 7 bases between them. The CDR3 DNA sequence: TGCGCCAGCAGCCAAGATAGTTTGACCGGGGAGCTGTTTTTT. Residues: CASSQDSLTGELFF.

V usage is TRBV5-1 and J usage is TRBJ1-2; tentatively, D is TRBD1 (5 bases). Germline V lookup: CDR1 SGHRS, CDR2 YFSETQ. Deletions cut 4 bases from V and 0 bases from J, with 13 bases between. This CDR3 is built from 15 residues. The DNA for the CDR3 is TGCGCCAGCAGCCTTGGTGGCAGGGCTAACTATGGCTACACCTTC. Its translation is CASSLGGRANYGYTF.

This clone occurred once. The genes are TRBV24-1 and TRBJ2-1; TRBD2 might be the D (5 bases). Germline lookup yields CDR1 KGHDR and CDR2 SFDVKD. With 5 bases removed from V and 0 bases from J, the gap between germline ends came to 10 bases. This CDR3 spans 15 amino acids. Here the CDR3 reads CATSARVSSYNEQFF. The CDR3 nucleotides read TGTGCCACCAGTGCGAGGGTGAGCTCCTACAATGAGCAGTTCTTC.

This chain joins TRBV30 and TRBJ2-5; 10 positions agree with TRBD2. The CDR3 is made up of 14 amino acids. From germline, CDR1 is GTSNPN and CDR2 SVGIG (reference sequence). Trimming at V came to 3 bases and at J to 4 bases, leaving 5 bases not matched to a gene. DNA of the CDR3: TGTGCCTGGAGAGCGGGACTAGCGTTAGAGACCCAGTACTTC. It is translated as CAWRAGLALETQYF.

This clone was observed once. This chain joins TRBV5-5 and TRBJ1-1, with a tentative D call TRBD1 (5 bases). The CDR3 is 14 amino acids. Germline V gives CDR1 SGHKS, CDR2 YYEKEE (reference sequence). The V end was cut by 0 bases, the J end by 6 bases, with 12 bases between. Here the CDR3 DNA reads TGTGCCAGCAGCTTGGCGGACTGGGGGGCTGAAGCTTTCTTT. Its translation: CASSLADWGAEAFF.

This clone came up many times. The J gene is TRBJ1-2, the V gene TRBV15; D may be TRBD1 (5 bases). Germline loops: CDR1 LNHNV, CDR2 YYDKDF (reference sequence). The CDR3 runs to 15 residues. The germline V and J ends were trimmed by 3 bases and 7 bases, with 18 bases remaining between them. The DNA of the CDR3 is TGTGCCACCAGCAGGGGAGGGGTACCTGGGGTTGGCTACACCTTC. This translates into CATSRGGVPGVGYTF.

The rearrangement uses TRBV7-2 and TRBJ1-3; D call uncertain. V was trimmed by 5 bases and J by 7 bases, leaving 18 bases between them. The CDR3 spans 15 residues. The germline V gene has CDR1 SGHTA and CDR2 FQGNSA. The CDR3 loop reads CASSPRQARRNTIYF. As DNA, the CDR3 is TGTGCCAGCAGCCCCCGTCAGGCCCGCAGGAACACCATATATTTT. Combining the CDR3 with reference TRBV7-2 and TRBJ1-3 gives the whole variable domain GAGVSQSPSNKVTEKGKDVELRCDPISGHTALYWYRQSLGQGLEFLIYFQGNSAPDKSGLPSDRFSAERTGGSVSTLTIQRTQQEDSAVYLCASSPRQARRNTIYFGEGSWLTVV.

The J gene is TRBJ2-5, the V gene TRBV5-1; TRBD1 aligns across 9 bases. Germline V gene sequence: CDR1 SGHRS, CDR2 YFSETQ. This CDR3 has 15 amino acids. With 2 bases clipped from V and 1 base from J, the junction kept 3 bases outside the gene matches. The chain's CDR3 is CASSFGTGPQETQYF. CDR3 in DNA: TGCGCCAGCAGCTTTGGGACAGGGCCCCAAGAGACCCAGTACTTC. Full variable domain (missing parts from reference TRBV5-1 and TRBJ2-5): KAGVTQTPRYLIKTRGQQVTLSCSPISGHRSVSWYQQTPGQGLQFLFEYFSETQRNKGNFPGRFSGRQFSNSRSEMNVSTLELGDSALYLCASSFGTGPQETQYFGPGTRLLVL.

Written as DNA, the CDR3 is TGTGCCAGCTTCCCGGGGTGGTCACCCCTCCACTTT. As protein: CASFPGWSPLHF. V is TRBV6-5 and J is TRBJ1-6, with unresolved D. Germline CDR1 MNHEY, CDR2 SVGAGI. V lost 8 bases, J lost 10 bases, and 12 bases lay in between. The CDR3 runs 12 residues.

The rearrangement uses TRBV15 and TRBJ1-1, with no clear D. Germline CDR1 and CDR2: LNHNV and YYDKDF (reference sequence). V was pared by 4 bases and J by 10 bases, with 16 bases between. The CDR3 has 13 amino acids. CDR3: CATSNAGELGAFF. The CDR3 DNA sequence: TGTGCCACCAGCAACGCCGGAGAGCTGGGAGCTTTCTTT. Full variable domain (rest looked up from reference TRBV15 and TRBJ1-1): DAMVIQNPRYQVTQFGKPVTLSCSQTLNHNVMYWYQQKSSQAPKLLFHYYDKDFNNEADTPDNFQSRRPNTSFCFLDIRSPGLGDTAMYLCATSNAGELGAFFGQGTRLTVV.

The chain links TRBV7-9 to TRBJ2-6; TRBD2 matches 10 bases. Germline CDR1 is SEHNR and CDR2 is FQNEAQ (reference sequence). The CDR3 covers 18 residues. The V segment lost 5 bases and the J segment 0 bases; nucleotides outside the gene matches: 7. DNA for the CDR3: TGTGCCAGCAGCCGCGGACTAGCGGCGAGCTCTGGGGCCAACGTCCTGACTTTC. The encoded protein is CASSRGLAASSGANVLTF.

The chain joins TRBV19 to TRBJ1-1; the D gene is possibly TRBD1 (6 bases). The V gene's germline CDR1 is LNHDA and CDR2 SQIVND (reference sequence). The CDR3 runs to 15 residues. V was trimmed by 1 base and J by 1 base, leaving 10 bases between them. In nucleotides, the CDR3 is TGTGCCAGTAGTATAGGCCAGGGGCGGAACACTGAAGCTTTCTTT. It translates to CASSIGQGRNTEAFF.